This passage covers 21 T cell receptor beta chains from one sample sequenced in a study of T cell changes during pregnancy in multiple sclerosis. Some clones are missing from TCRdb's copy, which holds only in-frame ones; the method was immunoSEQ multiplex PCR. The sample records 95,000 to 150,000 clones, over 85% being singletons. The input for sequencing was peripheral blood, taken before pregnancy. Receptor source: a female donor with multiple sclerosis, enrolled in a pregnancy study.

This rearrangement joins TRBV7-9 to TRBJ1-6, with 8 bases lining up with TRBD1. V dropped 1 base and J dropped 5; count of bases not matched to a gene: 1. This CDR3 is built from 15 residues. Germline lookup yields CDR1 SEHNR and CDR2 FQNEAQ (reference sequence). The CDR3 sequence is CASSLGDRHNSPLHF. The CDR3 DNA sequence: TGTGCCAGCAGCTTAGGGGACAGGCATAATTCACCCCTCCACTTT.

The chain is built from TRBV9 and TRBJ2-3; 8 bases match TRBD2. J gave up 4 bases and V 0 bases, and 4 bases lay outside the gene matches. CDR1 SGDLS and CDR2 YYNGEE come from the germline V gene. The CDR3 runs 15 residues. In nucleotides, the CDR3 is TGTGCCAGCAGCGTAGCTATTAGCGGGGCAGATACGCAGTATTTT. It is translated as CASSVAISGADTQYF. The full variable domain, in which reference TRBV9 and TRBJ2-3 provide the parts outside the CDR3, is DSGVTQTPKHLITATGQRVTLRCSPRSGDLSVYWYQQSLDQGLQFLIQYYNGEERAKGNILERFSAQQFPDLHSELNLSSLELGDSALYFCASSVAISGADTQYFGPGTRLTVL.

In this sample, this clone turned up once. V and J are TRBV5-1 and TRBJ2-5, with 11 bases matching TRBD2. J lost 9 bases, V lost 4 bases, and 11 bases had no gene match. Per the germline V gene, CDR1 is SGHRS and CDR2 is YFSETQ. The CDR3 is 15 residues long. CDR3 sequence (DNA): TGCGCCAGCAGCATTGGGACTAGCGGACCCAGGCCCCAGTACTTC. This codes for CASSIGTSGPRPQYF.

The chain links TRBV5-8 to TRBJ1-1, with 8 bases fitting TRBD1. CDR1 SGHTS and CDR2 YDEGEE come from the germline V gene. J gave up 0 bases and V 2 bases, and 0 bases lay outside the gene matches. The CDR3 is made up of 14 amino acids. DNA of the CDR3: TGTGCCAGCAGCTTCAGGGGGCTGAACACTGAAGCTTTCTTT. Amino acid sequence: CASSFRGLNTEAFF. The variable domain in full, completed from reference TRBV5-8 and TRBJ1-1, reads EAGVTQSPTHLIKTRGQQATLRCSPISGHTSVYWYQQALGLGLQFLLWYDEGEERNRGNFPPRFSGRQFPNYSSELNVNALELEDSALYLCASSFRGLNTEAFFGQGTRLTVV.

This clone was seen only once. The gene calls are TRBV7-9 and TRBJ1-1; weak D call: TRBD1 (5 bases). Germline V gene lookup returns CDR1 SEHNR and CDR2 FQNEAQ (reference sequence). The CDR3 is 13 residues long. V dropped 5 bases and J dropped 2 bases, with 9 bases sitting between them. CDR3 loop: CASSPGGNTEAFF. The CDR3 coding sequence is TGTGCCAGCAGCCCCGGGGGAAACACTGAAGCTTTCTTT.

The chain is built from TRBV6-1 and TRBJ1-5, with D uncertain. Germline V CDR1 and CDR2: MNHNS, SASEGT. Trimming pared 8 bases from V and 4 bases from J, leaving 12 bases between. There are 13 residues in the CDR3. The CDR3 nucleotides are TGTGCCAGCCGTAAGGAGGAGAATCAGCCCCAGCATTTT. Amino acids: CASRKEENQPQHF.

The chain couples TRBV5-8 to TRBJ1-4; TRBD1 matches at 9 bases. This CDR3 is 15 amino acids long. The V and J ends lost 3 bases and 6 bases, in that order; junction bases with no gene match: 6. CDR1 is SGHTS and CDR2 is YDEGEE in the germline V gene. CDR3 loop: CASSWRTGVDEKLFF. For the CDR3, the DNA is TGTGCCAGCAGCTGGAGGACAGGGGTGGATGAAAAACTGTTTTTT.

The V and J genes are TRBV28 and TRBJ2-2; tentatively, D is TRBD1 (5 bases). Between the trimmed V and J ends, which lost 6 bases and 7 bases, there was a span of 9 bases. The CDR3 has 12 amino acids. CDR1 and CDR2 (germline): MDHEN, SYDVKM. The CDR3 nucleotides are TGTGCCAGCAGCAGGGAAAACGGGGAGCTGTTTTTT. Residues: CASSRENGELFF.

This clone was observed once. The chain carries TRBV28 and TRBJ2-7; 8 bases line up with TRBD1. The trim removed 3 bases at V and 3 bases at J, leaving 4 bases unmatched. The CDR3 extends over 14 amino acids. Germline CDR1 is MDHEN and CDR2 is SYDVKM. The CDR3 is CASSLRTGNYEQYF. DNA for the CDR3: TGTGCCAGCAGTTTGCGGACAGGGAACTACGAGCAGTACTTC.

This chain uses TRBV9 with TRBJ1-5, with 9 bases lining up with TRBD1. The CDR3 loop spans 14 amino acids. Germline V gene sequence: CDR1 SGDLS, CDR2 YYNGEE. V was pared by 3 bases and J by 7 bases, with 5 bases of the junction left unmatched. The CDR3 sequence is CASSAGTGRQPQHF. CDR3 sequence (DNA): TGTGCCAGCAGCGCCGGGACAGGGAGGCAGCCCCAGCATTTT.

The rearrangement joins TRBV6-6 to TRBJ2-6, with D tentatively TRBD1 (5 bases). From germline, CDR1 is MNHNY and CDR2 SVGAGI (reference sequence). Trimming shortened V by 0 bases and J by 0 bases, and 6 bases separated the two germline ends. The CDR3 loop spans 16 amino acids. CDR3 protein: CASSYSDSSGANVLTF. CDR3 bases: TGTGCCAGCAGTTACTCCGACAGCTCTGGGGCCAACGTCCTGACTTTC.

V is TRBV29-1 and J is TRBJ1-5; weak D call: TRBD1 (5 bases). Germline lookup yields CDR1 SQVTM and CDR2 ANQGSEA. The length of the CDR3 is 13 residues. The V gene lost 3 bases and the J gene lost 6 bases, with 12 bases spanning the gap. CDR3 DNA: TGCAGCGTTGAGGAGAGGCAGGGTCAGCCCCAGCATTTT. It translates to CSVEERQGQPQHF.

The count of this clone is one. The chain recombines TRBV15 with TRBJ1-1; weak D call: TRBD1 (6 bases). This CDR3 contains 13 residues. Germline loops: CDR1 LNHNV, CDR2 YYDKDF (reference sequence). V shed 6 bases and J shed 4 bases, with 12 bases lying between them. DNA of the CDR3: TGTGCCACCAGACTTGACAGGCCCACTGAAGCTTTCTTT. It encodes CATRLDRPTEAFF.

The chain carries TRBV27 and TRBJ2-7; possibly TRBD1 for D (6 bases). Germline V lookup: CDR1 MNHEY, CDR2 SMNVEV (reference sequence). The CDR3 has 14 amino acids. The V gene lost 2 bases and the J gene lost 2 bases, with 10 bases spanning the gap. CDR3 coding DNA: TGTGCCAGCAGTTTAGAACAGGGACCCTACGAGCAGTACTTC. It translates to CASSLEQGPYEQYF.

This chain uses TRBV7-9 with TRBJ2-3; D not resolved. The CDR3 is 14 amino acids. Per the germline V gene, CDR1 is SEHNR and CDR2 is FQNEAQ (reference sequence). The V end lost 1 base, the J end lost 2 bases, and 7 bases lay between the germline ends. CDR3 bases: TGTGCCAGCAGCTTAGGAGCCTACACAGATACGCAGTATTTT. It is translated as CASSLGAYTDTQYF.

This chain connects TRBV27 to TRBJ1-5; 10 positions agree with TRBD1. The CDR3 runs 14 residues. V was clipped by 6 bases and J by 7 bases; unmatched bases: 6. The germline V gene encodes CDR1 MNHEY and CDR2 SMNVEV (reference sequence). CDR3 protein: CASRGTGAWQPQHF. For the CDR3, the DNA is TGTGCCAGCAGGGGGACAGGGGCTTGGCAGCCCCAGCATTTT.

The chain joins TRBV7-9 to TRBJ2-3; TRBD2 aligns across 9 bases. This CDR3 spans 14 amino acids. V was pared by 6 bases and J by 2 bases, with 3 bases of the junction left unmatched. Looked up from germline, CDR1 is SEHNR and CDR2 is FQNEAQ (reference sequence). This chain's CDR3 is CASRSSGNTDTQYF. CDR3 sequence (DNA): TGTGCCAGCAGATCTAGCGGGAACACAGATACGCAGTATTTT. The whole variable domain, remainder taken from reference TRBV7-9 and TRBJ2-3, is DTGVSQNPRHKITKRGQNVTFRCDPISEHNRLYWYRQTLGQGPEFLTYFQNEAQLEKSRLLSDRFSAERPKGSFSTLEIQRTEQGDSAMYLCASRSSGNTDTQYFGPGTRLTVL.

The chain employs TRBV19 and TRBJ2-3; 10 nucleotides agree with TRBD2. The germline V gene encodes CDR1 LNHDA and CDR2 SQIVND (reference sequence). This CDR3 region has 13 residues. V lost 8 bases to trimming and J lost 4 bases; unmatched junction nucleotides: 3. CDR3 DNA sequence: TGTGCCAGTTCCCTAGCGGGAGCAGATACGCAGTATTTT. Translating gives CASSLAGADTQYF.

The chain links TRBV7-9 to TRBJ2-7; 12 bases are a match to TRBD2. J lost 6 bases, V lost 1 base, and 10 bases had no gene match. The CDR3 spans 17 residues. The germline V gene has CDR1 SEHNR and CDR2 FQNEAQ (reference sequence). The CDR3 DNA reads as TGTGCCAGCAGCTTAGGGCAGACTAGCGGGAGTTTCCGCGAGCAGTACTTC. As protein: CASSLGQTSGSFREQYF.

This chain links TRBV6-7 with TRBJ2-5; 13 nucleotides agree with TRBD2. TRBV6-7 is designated an ORF whose function remains uncertain. Germline trimming cut 10 bases from V and 5 bases from J; bases unmatched to any gene: 10. This CDR3 comprises 15 residues. The DNA for the CDR3 is TGTGCCACGCCGCCAACTAGCGGGGGGGCTGAGACCCAGTACTTC. Amino acid sequence: CATPPTSGGAETQYF.

The chain combines TRBV28 with TRBJ2-7; 9 bases are a match to TRBD1. Germline V gene sequence: CDR1 MDHEN, CDR2 SYDVKM. The trim removed 4 bases at V and 3 bases at J, leaving 10 bases unmatched. CDR3 length equals 16 residues. The chain's CDR3 is CASSYQGTGIFYEQYF. CDR3 DNA sequence: TGTGCCAGCAGTTACCAGGGGACAGGGATATTCTACGAGCAGTACTTC. Filled out from reference TRBV28 and TRBJ2-7, the complete variable domain reads DVKVTQSSRYLVKRTGEKVFLECVQDMDHENMFWYRQDPGLGLRLIYFSYDVKMKEKGDIPEGYSVSREKKERFSLILESASTNQTSMYLCASSYQGTGIFYEQYFGPGTRLTVT.